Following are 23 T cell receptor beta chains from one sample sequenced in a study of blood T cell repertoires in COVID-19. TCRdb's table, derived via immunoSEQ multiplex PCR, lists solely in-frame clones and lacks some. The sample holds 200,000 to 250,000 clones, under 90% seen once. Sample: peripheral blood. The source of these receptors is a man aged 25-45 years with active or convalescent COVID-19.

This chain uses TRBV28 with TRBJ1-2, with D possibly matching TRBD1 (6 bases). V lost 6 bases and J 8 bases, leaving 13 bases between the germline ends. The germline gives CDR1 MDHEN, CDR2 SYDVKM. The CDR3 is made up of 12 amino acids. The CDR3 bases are TGTGCCAGCAGGAAGCTCCAGGGGGGCTACACCTTC. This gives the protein CASRKLQGGYTF.

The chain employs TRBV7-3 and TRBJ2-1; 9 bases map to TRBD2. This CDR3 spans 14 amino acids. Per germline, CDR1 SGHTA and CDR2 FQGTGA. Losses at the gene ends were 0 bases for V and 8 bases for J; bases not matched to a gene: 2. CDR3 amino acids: CASSLTAGGYEQFF. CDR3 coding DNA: TGTGCCAGCAGCTTAACGGCGGGAGGGTATGAGCAGTTCTTC.

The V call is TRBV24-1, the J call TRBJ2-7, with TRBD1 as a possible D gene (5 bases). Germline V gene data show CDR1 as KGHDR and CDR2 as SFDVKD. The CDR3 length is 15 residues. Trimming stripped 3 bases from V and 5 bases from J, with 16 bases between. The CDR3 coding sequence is TGTGCCACCAGTGATCCCCAGGGCTTGGGTAACGAGCAGTACTTC. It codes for CATSDPQGLGNEQYF.

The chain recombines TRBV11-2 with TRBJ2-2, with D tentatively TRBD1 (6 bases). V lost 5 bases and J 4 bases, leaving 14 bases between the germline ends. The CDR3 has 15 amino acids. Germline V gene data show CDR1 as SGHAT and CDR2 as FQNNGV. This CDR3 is CASSPRAGATGELFF. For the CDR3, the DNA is TGTGCCAGCAGCCCTCGGGCAGGGGCCACCGGGGAGCTGTTTTTT.

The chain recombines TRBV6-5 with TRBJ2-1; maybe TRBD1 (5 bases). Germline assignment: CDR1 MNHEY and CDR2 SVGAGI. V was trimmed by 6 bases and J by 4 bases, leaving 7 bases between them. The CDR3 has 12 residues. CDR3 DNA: TGTGCCAGCAGCACAGGTTACAATGAGCAGTTCTTC. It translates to CASSTGYNEQFF.

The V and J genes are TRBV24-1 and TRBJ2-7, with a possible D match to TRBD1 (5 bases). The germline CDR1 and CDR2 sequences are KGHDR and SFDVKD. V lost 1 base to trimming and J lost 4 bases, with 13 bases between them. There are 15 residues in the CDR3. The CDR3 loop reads CATSDFVAGSYEQYF. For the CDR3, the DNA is TGTGCCACCAGTGATTTTGTTGCAGGGTCTTACGAGCAGTACTTC.

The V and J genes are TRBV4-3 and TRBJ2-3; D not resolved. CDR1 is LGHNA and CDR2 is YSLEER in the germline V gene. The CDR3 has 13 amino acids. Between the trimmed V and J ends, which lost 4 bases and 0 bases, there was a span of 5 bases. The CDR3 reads CASSLGSTDTQYF. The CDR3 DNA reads TGCGCCAGCAGCCTCGGGAGCACAGATACGCAGTATTTT.

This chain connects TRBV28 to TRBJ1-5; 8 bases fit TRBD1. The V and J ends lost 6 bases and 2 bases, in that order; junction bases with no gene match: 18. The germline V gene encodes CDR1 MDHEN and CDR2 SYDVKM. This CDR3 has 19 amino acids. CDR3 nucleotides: TGTGCCAGCAGCTCGCTGTGGGACAGGATAGAAGGGGGCAATCAGCCCCAGCATTTT. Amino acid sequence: CASSSLWDRIEGGNQPQHF.

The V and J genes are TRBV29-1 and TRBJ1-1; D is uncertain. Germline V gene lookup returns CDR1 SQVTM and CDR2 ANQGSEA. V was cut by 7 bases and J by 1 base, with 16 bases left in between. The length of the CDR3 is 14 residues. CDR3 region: CSALRGQKNTEAFF. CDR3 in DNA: TGCAGCGCCCTCAGAGGGCAGAAGAACACTGAAGCTTTCTTT. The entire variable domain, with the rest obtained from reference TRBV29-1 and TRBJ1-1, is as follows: SAVISQKPSRDICQRGTSLTIQCQVDSQVTMMFWYRQQPGQSLTLIATANQGSEATYESGFVIDKFPISRPNLTFSTLTVSNMSPEDSSIYLCSALRGQKNTEAFFGQGTRLTVV.

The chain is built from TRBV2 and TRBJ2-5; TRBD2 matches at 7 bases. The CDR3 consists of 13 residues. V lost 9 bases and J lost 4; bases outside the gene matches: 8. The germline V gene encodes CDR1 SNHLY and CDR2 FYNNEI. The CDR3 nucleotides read TGTGCCAGTTGCCGGGGGGAGGGAGAGACCCAGTACTTC. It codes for CASCRGEGETQYF.

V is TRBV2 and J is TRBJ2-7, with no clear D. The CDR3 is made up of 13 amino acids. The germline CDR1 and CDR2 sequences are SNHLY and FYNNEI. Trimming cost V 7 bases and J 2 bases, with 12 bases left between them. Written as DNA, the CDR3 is TGTGCCAGCACCCCGGTGCCCGCCTACGAGCAGTACTTC. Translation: CASTPVPAYEQYF.

CDR3 residues: CASRRGSRITGSSTDTQYF. The CDR3 nucleotides read TGTGCCAGCAGAAGGGGTAGCAGGATAACTGGAAGTAGCACAGATACGCAGTATTTT. The chain links TRBV27 to TRBJ2-3; maybe TRBD1 (5 bases). This CDR3 has 19 amino acids. From germline, CDR1 is MNHEY and CDR2 SMNVEV (reference sequence). V was clipped by 6 bases and J by 0 bases, with 25 bases between them.

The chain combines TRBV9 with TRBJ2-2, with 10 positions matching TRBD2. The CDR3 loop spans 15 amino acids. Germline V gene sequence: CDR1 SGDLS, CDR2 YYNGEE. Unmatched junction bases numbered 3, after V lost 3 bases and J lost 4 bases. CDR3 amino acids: CASSAAGGATGELFF. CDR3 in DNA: TGTGCCAGCAGCGCAGCGGGGGGGGCCACCGGGGAGCTGTTTTTT.

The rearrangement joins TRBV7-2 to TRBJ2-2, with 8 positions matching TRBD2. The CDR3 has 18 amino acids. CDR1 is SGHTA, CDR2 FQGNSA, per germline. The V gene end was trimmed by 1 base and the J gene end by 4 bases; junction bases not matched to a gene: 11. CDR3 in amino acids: CASSLVGRGMGSTGELFF. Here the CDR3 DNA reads TGTGCCAGCAGCTTAGTCGGGAGGGGGATGGGGAGCACCGGGGAGCTGTTTTTT.

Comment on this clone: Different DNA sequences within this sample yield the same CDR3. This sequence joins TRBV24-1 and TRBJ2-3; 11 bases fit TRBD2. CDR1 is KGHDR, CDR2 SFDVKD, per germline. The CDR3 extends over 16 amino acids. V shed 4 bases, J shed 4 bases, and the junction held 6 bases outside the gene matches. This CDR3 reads CATSDPIAGGADTQYF. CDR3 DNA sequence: TGTGCCACCAGTGACCCCATAGCGGGGGGGGCAGATACGCAGTATTTT.

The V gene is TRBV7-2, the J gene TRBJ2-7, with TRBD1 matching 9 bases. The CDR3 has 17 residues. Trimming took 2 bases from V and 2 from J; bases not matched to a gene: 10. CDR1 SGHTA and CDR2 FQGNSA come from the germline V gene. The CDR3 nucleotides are TGTGCCAGCAGCTTATCCCAACCGGGACAGGGCACCTACGAGCAGTACTTC. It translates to CASSLSQPGQGTYEQYF.

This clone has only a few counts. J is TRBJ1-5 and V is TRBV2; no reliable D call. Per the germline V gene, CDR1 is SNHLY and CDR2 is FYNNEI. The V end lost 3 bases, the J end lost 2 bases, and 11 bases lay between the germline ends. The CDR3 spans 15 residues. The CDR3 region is CASSEAGSGNQPQHF. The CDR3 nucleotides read TGTGCCAGCAGTGAGGCGGGGTCTGGCAATCAGCCCCAGCATTTT.

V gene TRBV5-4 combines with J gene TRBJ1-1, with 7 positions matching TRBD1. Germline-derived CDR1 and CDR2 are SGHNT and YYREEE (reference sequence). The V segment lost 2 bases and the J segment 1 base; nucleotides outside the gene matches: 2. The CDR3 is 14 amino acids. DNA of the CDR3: TGTGCCAGCAGCTTACAGGGGCCGAACACTGAAGCTTTCTTT. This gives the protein CASSLQGPNTEAFF.

This chain's CDR3 is CASAEAPGTAYEQYF. The CDR3 DNA sequence: TGCGCCAGCGCAGAGGCCCCCGGGACAGCCTACGAGCAGTACTTC. The rearrangement links TRBV5-1 to TRBJ2-7; 7 nucleotides align to TRBD1. The CDR3 consists of 15 residues. The trim removed 7 bases at V and 2 bases at J, leaving 12 bases unmatched. CDR1 and CDR2 from the germline V gene are SGHRS and YFSETQ.

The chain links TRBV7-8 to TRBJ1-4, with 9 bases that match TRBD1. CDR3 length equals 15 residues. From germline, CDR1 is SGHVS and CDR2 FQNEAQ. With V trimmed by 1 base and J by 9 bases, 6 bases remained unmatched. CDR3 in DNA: TGTGCCAGCAGCTTAGACCCAGGACAGGGGAAAAAACTGTTTTTT. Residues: CASSLDPGQGKKLFF.

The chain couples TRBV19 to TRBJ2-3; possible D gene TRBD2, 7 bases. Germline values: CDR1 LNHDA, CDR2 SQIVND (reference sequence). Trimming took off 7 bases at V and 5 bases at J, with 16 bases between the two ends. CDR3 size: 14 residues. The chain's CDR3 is CASTPRGAVDTQYF. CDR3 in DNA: TGTGCCAGTACCCCTCGGGGGGCTGTAGATACGCAGTATTTT. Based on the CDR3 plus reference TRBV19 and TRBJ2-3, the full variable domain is DGGITQSPKYLFRKEGQNVTLSCEQNLNHDAMYWYRQDPGQGLRLIYYSQIVNDFQKGDIAEGYSVSREKKESFPLTVTSAQKNPTAFYLCASTPRGAVDTQYFGPGTRLTVL.

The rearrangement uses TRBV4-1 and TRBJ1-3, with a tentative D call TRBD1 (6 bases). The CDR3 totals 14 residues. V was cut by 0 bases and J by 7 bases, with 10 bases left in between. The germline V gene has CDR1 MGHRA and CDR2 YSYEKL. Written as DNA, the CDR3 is TGCGCCAGCAGCCAAGACGCAGGGGCGAACACCATATATTTT. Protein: CASSQDAGANTIYF.

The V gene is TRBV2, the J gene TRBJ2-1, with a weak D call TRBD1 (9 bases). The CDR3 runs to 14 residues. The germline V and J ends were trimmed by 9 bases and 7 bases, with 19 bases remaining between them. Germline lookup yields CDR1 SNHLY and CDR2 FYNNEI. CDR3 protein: CARTTGGTRNEQFF. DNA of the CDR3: TGTGCCAGAACGACAGGGGGGACTAGGAATGAGCAGTTCTTC.